The sample holds a few counts of the clone carrying this T cell receptor beta chain. The data were obtained in a study of blood T cell repertoires in COVID-19. The V gene lost 2 bases and the J gene lost 6 bases, with 14 bases spanning the gap. The CDR3 length is 14 residues. Germline CDR1 and CDR2: SGHRS and YFSETQ. Source study methods: Reference gene primer amplification gave nucleated cell count estimates. TCRdb's copy holds only in-frame clones and misses some; the assay was immunoSEQ multiplex PCR. V and J calls and clone size are as listed in that table; D and trimming were resolved from the DNA. The data show fewer than 700,000 clones, about 89% seen once.

Specimen: peripheral blood. The clonotype comes from a woman aged 45-59 years with COVID-19, enrolled during active disease. This chain uses TRBV5-1 with TRBJ1-2; perhaps TRBD1 as D (5 bases). CDR3 amino acids: CASSLVTDRDGYTF. As DNA, the CDR3 is TGCGCCAGCAGCTTAGTGACAGACCGGGATGGCTACACCTTC.